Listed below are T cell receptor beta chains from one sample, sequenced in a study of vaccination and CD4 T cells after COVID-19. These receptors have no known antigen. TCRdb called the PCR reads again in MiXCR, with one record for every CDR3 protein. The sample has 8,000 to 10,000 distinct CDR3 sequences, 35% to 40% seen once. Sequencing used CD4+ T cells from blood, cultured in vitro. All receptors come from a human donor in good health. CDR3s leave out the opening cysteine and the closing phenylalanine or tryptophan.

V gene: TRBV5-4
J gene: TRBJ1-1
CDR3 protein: ASNQGQGDTEAF

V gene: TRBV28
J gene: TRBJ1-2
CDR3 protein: ASSPHIPNYGYT

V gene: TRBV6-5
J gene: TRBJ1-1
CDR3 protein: ASSSRIQTGLFEAF

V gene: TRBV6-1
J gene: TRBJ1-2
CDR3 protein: ASSPTDVSGYT

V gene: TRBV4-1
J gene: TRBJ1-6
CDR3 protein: ASSQPGVRDSPLH

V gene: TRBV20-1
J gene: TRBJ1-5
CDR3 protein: SAREQGTQPQH

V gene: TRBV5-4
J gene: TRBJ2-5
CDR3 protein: ASSRYRRGQETQY

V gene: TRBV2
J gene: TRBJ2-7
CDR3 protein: ASSALDWETYEQY

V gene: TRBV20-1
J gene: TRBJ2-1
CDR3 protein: SARDVSGRAGLGEQF

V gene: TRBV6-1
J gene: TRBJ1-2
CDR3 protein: ASSGVGGRDGYT